The 21 T cell receptor beta chains presented below share a single source sample, sequenced in a study of T cell responses to AZD1222 COVID-19 vaccine. The repertoire was sequenced with immunoSEQ multiplex PCR; TCRdb's copy has only in-frame clones and lacks some. The profile covers roughly 120,000 clones, with around 90% appearing a single time and less than 4% taken by the ten largest. This material consisted of peripheral blood, taken 28 days after the second AZD1222 dose. The receptors were sampled from an adult who received the AZD1222 COVID-19 vaccine.

This chain joins TRBV30 and TRBJ2-7, with D uncertain. The CDR3 is 18 amino acids. The germline V gene has CDR1 GTSNPN and CDR2 SVGIG (reference sequence). V lost 3 bases, J lost 7 bases, and 31 bases lay in between. CDR3 nucleotides: TGTGCCTGGAGGAAGTATTTCAACCCAACGGACGGAGACGGGGAGCAGTACTTC. Translated, it gives CAWRKYFNPTDGDGEQYF.

The J gene is TRBJ1-1, the V gene TRBV5-1; 8 bases map to TRBD1. This CDR3 has 13 amino acids. The germline gives CDR1 SGHRS, CDR2 YFSETQ. J was trimmed by 5 bases and V by 4 bases; bases with no gene match: 4. The CDR3, as DNA: TGCGCCAGCAGCATCACAGGGGGGACTGAAGCTTTCTTT. It yields the protein CASSITGGTEAFF. Full variable domain (rest looked up from reference TRBV5-1 and TRBJ1-1): KAGVTQTPRYLIKTRGQQVTLSCSPISGHRSVSWYQQTPGQGLQFLFEYFSETQRNKGNFPGRFSGRQFSNSRSEMNVSTLELGDSALYLCASSITGGTEAFFGQGTRLTVV.

The CDR3, as DNA: TGTGCCAGTAGATGGGGGGCCCGGTATGGCTACACCTTC. Encoded protein: CASRWGARYGYTF. The chain has TRBV19 and TRBJ1-2; weak D call: TRBD1 (6 bases). V lost 6 bases to trimming and J lost 5 bases, with 13 bases between them. CDR3 length: 13 amino acids. Germline V gene sequence: CDR1 LNHDA, CDR2 SQIVND (reference sequence).

The rearrangement joins TRBV7-9 to TRBJ2-1, with 11 bases aligning to TRBD1. This CDR3 is built from 15 residues. CDR1 is SEHNR, CDR2 FQNEAQ, per germline (reference sequence). The ends lost 4 bases at V and 9 bases at J; junction bases unmatched: 8. CDR3 amino acids: CASSSGTGGYGEQFF. The CDR3 DNA is TGTGCCAGCAGCTCCGGGACAGGGGGATACGGTGAGCAGTTCTTC.

The chain employs TRBV25-1 and TRBJ2-5; 14 bases map to TRBD2. In germline, CDR1 is MGHDK, CDR2 SYGVNS. This CDR3 spans 14 amino acids. V shed 7 bases, J shed 7 bases, and the junction held 5 bases outside the gene matches. The CDR3 is CASMTSGRVGTQYF. In DNA, the CDR3 is TGTGCCAGCATGACTAGCGGGAGGGTGGGGACCCAGTACTTC. Complete variable domain (other parts from reference TRBV25-1 and TRBJ2-5): EADIYQTPRYLVIGTGKKITLECSQTMGHDKMYWYQQDPGMELHLIHYSYGVNSTEKGDLSSESTVSRIRTEHFPLTLESARPSHTSQYLCASMTSGRVGTQYFGPGTRLLVL.

The CDR3 sequence is CASSIVARGLQETQYF. Here the CDR3 DNA reads TGTGCCAGTAGTATTGTGGCCAGGGGCCTACAAGAGACCCAGTACTTC. The chain employs TRBV19 and TRBJ2-5; D might be TRBD1 (6 bases). Germline V lookup: CDR1 LNHDA, CDR2 SQIVND (reference sequence). V lost 3 bases to trimming and J lost 2 bases, with 16 bases between them. This CDR3 is built from 16 residues.

V and J are TRBV24-1 and TRBJ2-7, with 10 bases aligning to TRBD2. This CDR3 has 16 residues. The germline V gene encodes CDR1 KGHDR and CDR2 SFDVKD. J was trimmed by 5 bases and V by 3 bases; bases with no gene match: 9. The CDR3 region is CATSDDTSGNPDEQYF. CDR3 nucleotides: TGTGCCACCAGTGATGACACTAGCGGGAATCCGGACGAGCAGTACTTC.

This rearrangement joins TRBV29-1 to TRBJ2-6; no definite D call. Trimming cost V 0 bases and J 0 bases, with 6 bases left between them. The length of the CDR3 is 15 residues. Germline values: CDR1 SQVTM, CDR2 ANQGSEA. The CDR3 coding sequence is TGCAGCGTTGAAGAGGGCGGCTCTGGGGCCAACGTCCTGACTTTC. Translated: CSVEEGGSGANVLTF.

The rearrangement joins TRBV12-3 or TRBV12-4 to TRBJ1-2, with TRBD1 as a possible D gene (6 bases). The CDR3 sequence is 12 residues long. The germline V and J ends were trimmed by 4 bases and 5 bases, with 8 bases remaining between them. The CDR3 loop reads CASSYREYGYTF. The CDR3 DNA is TGTGCCAGCAGTTACAGGGAATATGGCTACACCTTC.

V usage is TRBV5-1 and J usage is TRBJ1-4, with D tentatively TRBD1 (6 bases). The germline V gene has CDR1 SGHRS and CDR2 YFSETQ. V dropped 6 bases and J dropped 8 bases, with 20 bases sitting between them. The CDR3 spans 15 residues. The CDR3 bases are TGCGCCAGCACCCTCTCCGGACAGACTTTAGAAAAACTGTTTTTT. Amino acids: CASTLSGQTLEKLFF. Supplemented by reference TRBV5-1 and TRBJ1-4, the full variable domain reads KAGVTQTPRYLIKTRGQQVTLSCSPISGHRSVSWYQQTPGQGLQFLFEYFSETQRNKGNFPGRFSGRQFSNSRSEMNVSTLELGDSALYLCASTLSGQTLEKLFFGSGTQLSVL.

The chain is built from TRBV12-3 or TRBV12-4 and TRBJ2-2, with D tentatively TRBD2 (6 bases). Trimming cost V 11 bases and J 5 bases, with 15 bases left between them. The length of the CDR3 is 13 residues. CDR3 sequence: CAGGRRRTGELFF. Here the CDR3 DNA reads TGTGCCGGGGGGAGGAGAAGGACCGGGGAGCTGTTTTTT.

The chain uses TRBV7-3 and TRBJ2-2; no firm D call. The length of the CDR3 is 13 residues. The V gene lost 3 bases and the J gene lost 3 bases, with 5 bases spanning the gap. CDR1 and CDR2 from the germline V gene are SGHTA and FQGTGA. In DNA, the CDR3 is TGTGCCAGCAGCTTTAGTCACACCGGGGAGCTGTTTTTT. It yields the protein CASSFSHTGELFF.

The rearrangement joins TRBV21-1 to TRBJ1-1; the table's D call TRBD1 went unverified against the DNA. TRBV21-1 counts as a pseudogene. This CDR3 contains 13 residues. CDR3 sequence reads: CARRTVGNTEAFF. The CDR3 nucleotides read TGTGCCAGAAGGACAGTAGGTAACACTGAAGCTTTCTTT.

The chain is built from TRBV7-9 and TRBJ1-6; tentative D call: TRBD1 (6 bases). Germline CDR1 and CDR2: SEHNR and FQNEAQ (reference sequence). Trimming left V 1 base short and J 10 bases short, with 14 bases between. This CDR3 has 15 amino acids. The CDR3 region has the DNA TGTGCCAGCAGCTTAGAGCTCAGGGGTGACTCACCCCTCCACTTT. It encodes CASSLELRGDSPLHF.

The sample holds one count of this clone. The chain uses TRBV9 and TRBJ2-3, with TRBD2 matching over 16 bases. The CDR3 spans 19 residues. The germline V gene encodes CDR1 SGDLS and CDR2 YYNGEE. V lost 3 bases, J lost 5 bases, and 12 bases stayed unmatched. The CDR3 is CASSARQGLAGGQLDTQYF. DNA of the CDR3: TGTGCCAGCAGCGCTCGACAGGGACTAGCGGGAGGGCAGTTAGATACGCAGTATTTT.

This sequence joins TRBV20-1 and TRBJ2-3; the D is unclear. The CDR3 consists of 11 residues. Germline lookup yields CDR1 DFQATT and CDR2 SNEGSKA (reference sequence). V was shortened by 3 bases and J by 6 bases, with 7 bases between the two germline ends. The CDR3 bases are TGCAGTGCTAGTTTCGGGGATACGCAGTATTTT. It is translated as CSASFGDTQYF.

CDR3 region: CASSYVSTNEQFF. In DNA form, the CDR3 reads TGTGCCAGCAGTTACGTGTCAACGAATGAGCAGTTCTTC. The chain combines TRBV6-5 with TRBJ2-1; D uncertain. V was pared by 2 bases and J by 7 bases, with 9 bases between. The germline gives CDR1 MNHEY, CDR2 SVGAGI. The CDR3 is made up of 13 amino acids.

This clone showed up just a few times. This sequence joins TRBV7-9 and TRBJ1-1; D remains ambiguous. Trimming cost V 5 bases and J 0 bases, with 13 bases left between them. The CDR3 is 15 residues long. Germline V CDR1 and CDR2: SEHNR, FQNEAQ (reference sequence). CDR3 amino acids: CASSTHGKLNTEAFF. The CDR3 DNA is TGTGCCAGCAGCACCCACGGAAAGTTGAACACTGAAGCTTTCTTT. Based on the CDR3 plus reference TRBV7-9 and TRBJ1-1, the full variable domain is DTGVSQNPRHKITKRGQNVTFRCDPISEHNRLYWYRQTLGQGPEFLTYFQNEAQLEKSRLLSDRFSAERPKGSFSTLEIQRTEQGDSAMYLCASSTHGKLNTEAFFGQGTRLTVV.

The chain carries TRBV6-1 and TRBJ2-3, with 8 bases lining up with TRBD2. V lost 4 bases and J lost 3; bases outside the gene matches: 9. This CDR3 comprises 16 residues. Germline assignment: CDR1 MNHNS and CDR2 SASEGT. CDR3 in DNA: TGTGCCAGCAGTGCCAATAGCGGGATTCTTACAGATACGCAGTATTTT. It codes for CASSANSGILTDTQYF.

V usage is TRBV4-2 and J usage is TRBJ1-2; D is undetermined. Germline V lookup: CDR1 LGHNA, CDR2 YNFKEQ. CDR3 length: 12 residues. V was shortened by 4 bases and J by 8 bases, with 11 bases between the two germline ends. This CDR3 reads CASSPPEHGYTF. In nucleotides, the CDR3 is TGTGCCAGCAGCCCTCCTGAGCACGGCTACACCTTC.

The chain uses TRBV3-1 (or the pseudogene TRBV3-2) and TRBJ2-3, with D unclear. Germline CDR1 reads LGHDT; CDR2 reads YNNKEL (reference sequence). Trimming took 3 bases from V and 0 from J, leaving 7 bases between them. The CDR3 is 14 amino acids. The CDR3 reads CASSHRPSTDTQYF. Here the CDR3 DNA reads TGTGCCAGCAGCCATAGACCTAGCACAGATACGCAGTATTTT.